A single sample is the source of the 17 T cell receptor beta chains below, sequenced in a study of graft-versus-host responses after intestinal transplantation. Their antigen targets remain unknown. TCRdb's copy holds only in-frame clones and misses some; the assay was immunoSEQ multiplex PCR. The sample has 75,000 to 100,000 clones; roughly 91% are singletons. The material sequenced was unstimulated CD4+ T cells sorted from spleen or lymph node cells, taken before transplant. These receptors originate from a human donor who was the organ donor for an intestinal transplant.

This chain uses TRBV7-2 with TRBJ1-3; 9 positions match TRBD1. V lost 1 base, J lost 4 bases, and 14 bases stayed unmatched. The CDR3 consists of 19 residues. Germline V lookup: CDR1 SGHTA, CDR2 FQGNSA. DNA of the CDR3: TGTGCCAGCAGCTTAGGAATCTGGGACAGGGCGACCCGCGGAAACACCATATATTTT. It translates to CASSLGIWDRATRGNTIYF.

The chain is built from TRBV11-1 and TRBJ2-7; 13 bases fit TRBD2. The CDR3 length is 17 residues. V was pared by 4 bases and J by 0 bases, with 6 bases of the junction left unmatched. The germline V gene encodes CDR1 SGHAT and CDR2 FQDESV (reference sequence). In nucleotides, the CDR3 is TGTGCCAGCAGCTGGACTAGCGGGGGTTCCTCCTCCTACGAGCAGTACTTC. Translating it yields CASSWTSGGSSSYEQYF.

The V call is TRBV15, the J call TRBJ1-4; possible D gene TRBD1, 5 bases. The CDR3 contains 16 residues. Germline values: CDR1 LNHNV, CDR2 YYDKDF (reference sequence). V lost 5 bases and J lost 2, with 15 bases in between. CDR3 DNA: TGTGCCACCAGCCCGAGACGGACACCCACTAATGAAAAACTGTTTTTT. It is translated as CATSPRRTPTNEKLFF.

The V and J genes are TRBV7-2 and TRBJ1-4; D perhaps matches TRBD1 (6 bases). Germline CDR1 is SGHTA and CDR2 is FQGNSA. The CDR3 length is 16 residues. V was cut by 2 bases and J by 3 bases, with 13 bases left in between. The CDR3 loop reads CASSLRGHRANEKLFF. The CDR3 DNA is TGTGCCAGCAGCTTAAGGGGCCACAGGGCTAATGAAAAACTGTTTTTT. Supplemented by reference TRBV7-2 and TRBJ1-4, the full variable domain reads GAGVSQSPSNKVTEKGKDVELRCDPISGHTALYWYRQSLGQGLEFLIYFQGNSAPDKSGLPSDRFSAERTGGSVSTLTIQRTQQEDSAVYLCASSLRGHRANEKLFFGSGTQLSVL.

The chain joins TRBV7-2 to TRBJ1-2; D gene ambiguous. The V end was cut by 4 bases, the J end by 4 bases, with 19 bases between. CDR3 length: 16 residues. Germline V lookup: CDR1 SGHTA, CDR2 FQGNSA. The CDR3 DNA reads as TGTGCCAGCAGCTCCCAGACGCGGAAGGCGATCTATGGCTACACCTTC. Translating gives CASSSQTRKAIYGYTF.

This rearrangement joins TRBV7-7 to TRBJ2-1; 9 bases are shared with TRBD2. The CDR3 runs to 14 residues. Germline-derived CDR1 and CDR2 are SSHAT and FNYEAQ (reference sequence). The trim removed 1 base at V and 10 bases at J, leaving 5 bases unmatched. This chain's CDR3 is CASSLGGGAREQFF. CDR3 DNA sequence: TGTGCCAGCAGCTTAGGCGGGGGGGCCCGGGAGCAGTTCTTC.

This clone was picked up one time. The CDR3 region has the DNA TGTGCCAGCTCACGGGACAAAAATTCACCCCTCCACTTT. The encoded protein is CASSRDKNSPLHF. The chain links TRBV18 to TRBJ1-6; a possible D gene is TRBD1 (6 bases). Germline loops: CDR1 KGHSH, CDR2 LQKENI. The CDR3 sequence is 13 residues long. V dropped 4 bases and J dropped 7 bases, with 8 bases sitting between them.

This sequence joins TRBV7-2 and TRBJ1-2; the D is unclear. Germline CDR1 is SGHTA and CDR2 is FQGNSA. V lost 7 bases and J lost 7, with 25 bases in between. There are 16 residues in the CDR3. The CDR3 coding sequence is TGTGCCAGCACCATAGCCCCTCTAGGGAGTTTCGCTGGCTACACCTTC. Protein: CASTIAPLGSFAGYTF.

The gene calls are TRBV9 and TRBJ1-6; D gene unclear. CDR1 and CDR2 from the germline V gene are SGDLS and YYNGEE. The V and J ends lost 0 bases and 7 bases respectively, with 5 bases between them. This CDR3 spans 13 amino acids. CDR3 DNA sequence: TGTGCCAGCAGCGTAGGTATAAATTCACCCCTCCACTTT. It encodes CASSVGINSPLHF. Full variable domain (missing parts from reference TRBV9 and TRBJ1-6): DSGVTQTPKHLITATGQRVTLRCSPRSGDLSVYWYQQSLDQGLQFLIQYYNGEERAKGNILERFSAQQFPDLHSELNLSSLELGDSALYFCASSVGINSPLHFGNGTRLTVT.

V is TRBV29-1 and J is TRBJ2-4; D may be TRBD1 (6 bases). Trimming shortened V by 6 bases and J by 0 bases, and 9 bases separated the two germline ends. Per the germline V gene, CDR1 is SQVTM and CDR2 is ANQGSEA. The CDR3 runs 13 residues. The CDR3 loop reads CSVLTGAKNIQYF. CDR3 coding DNA: TGCAGCGTCCTGACAGGAGCCAAAAACATTCAGTACTTC.

V usage is TRBV6-5 and J usage is TRBJ1-2, with a weak D call TRBD1 (5 bases). Trimming removed 8 bases at V and 7 bases at J, with 17 bases between. The CDR3 extends over 13 amino acids. Germline V gene data show CDR1 as MNHEY and CDR2 as SVGAGI. CDR3 bases: TGTGCCAGCTCCAGAAGGGGCTTTGGTGGCTACACCTTC. It codes for CASSRRGFGGYTF.

V usage is TRBV6-6 and J usage is TRBJ2-3; perhaps TRBD2 as D (5 bases). Trimming removed 1 base at V and 6 bases at J, with 8 bases between. CDR3 length: 13 amino acids. Germline assignment: CDR1 MNHNY and CDR2 SVGAGI (reference sequence). The CDR3 DNA reads as TGTGCCAGCAGTTACTTCGGACTTGATACGCAGTATTTT. Its protein product is CASSYFGLDTQYF.

The genes are TRBV4-3 and TRBJ1-2; D call uncertain. The CDR3 covers 14 residues. Per germline, CDR1 LGHNA and CDR2 YSLEER. The V end was cut by 0 bases, the J end by 5 bases, with 10 bases between. In DNA form, the CDR3 reads TGCGCCAGCAGCCAAGATGTGAGGGTGTATGGCTACACCTTC. Translation gives CASSQDVRVYGYTF.

The CDR3 region is CASSLSGGGIDEQFF. In DNA, the CDR3 is TGCGCCAGCAGCTTGAGCGGGGGAGGGATCGATGAGCAGTTCTTC. This rearrangement joins TRBV5-1 to TRBJ2-1, with 8 bases matching TRBD2. Germline CDR1 is SGHRS and CDR2 is YFSETQ. V gave up 1 base and J gave up 8 bases; unmatched junction bases: 8. The CDR3 is 15 amino acids.

The chain employs TRBV5-5 and TRBJ1-3; 9 bases agree with TRBD1. The CDR3 extends over 18 amino acids. CDR1 is SGHKS and CDR2 is YYEKEE in the germline V gene (reference sequence). The J segment lost 0 bases and the V segment lost 2 bases, leaving 9 bases of the junction unmatched. The CDR3 reads CASSFLPGTGSSGNTIYF. The DNA of the CDR3 is TGTGCCAGCAGCTTTTTGCCCGGGACAGGGAGCTCTGGAAACACCATATATTTT.

The chain couples TRBV4-1 to TRBJ2-2, with 9 nucleotides matching TRBD2. V lost 3 bases and J lost 2; bases outside the gene matches: 4. The CDR3 is 16 residues long. Germline values: CDR1 MGHRA, CDR2 YSYEKL. The CDR3: CASSQSGGTNTGELFF. CDR3 DNA: TGCGCCAGCAGCCAGAGCGGGGGGACCAACACCGGGGAGCTGTTTTTT.

The CDR3 DNA follows: TGTGCCAGTAGCAGGGGCCCCACCTACGAGCAGTACTTC. Translated: CASSRGPTYEQYF. This sequence joins TRBV19 and TRBJ2-7, with D possibly matching TRBD1 (6 bases). Looked up from germline, CDR1 is LNHDA and CDR2 is SQIVND (reference sequence). The CDR3 loop spans 13 amino acids. The V end lost 6 bases, the J end lost 2 bases, and 11 bases lay between the germline ends.